This T cell receptor beta chain is drawn from a study of tumor and adjacent non-tumor tissue in lung cancer. This clonotype showed up just a few times. This sample's RNA came from whole unsorted tissue. More than 3 cm separated this lung sample from the edge of the tumor. A modified ARM-PCR protocol with three rounds of nested PCR amplified TCRbeta. TCRdb processed the multiplex PCR reads anew with MiXCR; each CDR3 protein has one entry. Among around 57,000 distinct CDR3 sequences listed, 61% were seen once. Trimming shortened V by 1 base and J by 8 bases, and 14 bases separated the two germline ends. The CDR3 extends over 14 amino acids. CDR1 DFQATT and CDR2 SNEGSKA come from the germline V gene (reference sequence).

The sample was distant non-tumor lung tissue. The sequence derives from a man aged 65-85 years with non-small cell lung cancer. V and J are TRBV20-1 and TRBJ1-4, with D possibly matching TRBD1 (5 bases). CDR3 in DNA: TGCAGTGCTAGAGGGGGACGCCCAGTGGAAAAACTGTTTTTT. Translated: CSARGGRPVEKLFF.